The 20 T cell receptor beta chains reported below all come from one sample, sequenced in a study of T cells after yellow fever vaccination. TCRdb re-called the 5' RACE reads with MiXCR, one entry per CDR3 protein. Of 150,000 to 200,000 distinct CDR3 sequences in the sample, 9.5% to 11% were seen once. This material consisted of CD8+ T cells sorted from PBMCs, taken 15 days after the yellow fever booster vaccination. Receptors were obtained from a young man who received the YFV17D yellow fever vaccine.

V and J are TRBV29-1 and TRBJ1-2; D is perhaps TRBD1 (6 bases). Germline CDR1 reads SQVTM; CDR2 reads ANQGSEA. This CDR3 has 13 residues. Trimming stripped 5 bases from V and 8 bases from J, with 18 bases between. The CDR3 nucleotides are TGCAGCGTTCAAGCGGCCCGGGGGCCGGGCTACACCTTC. Protein: CSVQAARGPGYTF.

The V and J genes are TRBV7-9 and TRBJ2-7, with TRBD1 identical over 11 bases. This CDR3 region has 14 residues. The trim removed 5 bases at V and 4 bases at J, leaving 4 bases unmatched. Germline assignment: CDR1 SEHNR and CDR2 FQNEAQ (reference sequence). For the CDR3, the DNA is TGTGCCAGCAGCCCCGGACAGGGGGCGTACGAGCAGTACGTC. Translating it yields CASSPGQGAYEQYV.

V gene TRBV6-2 or TRBV6-3 combines with J gene TRBJ2-2; D gene uncertain. With 8 bases removed from V and 8 bases from J, the gap between germline ends came to 9 bases. The CDR3 sequence is 11 residues long. CDR1 and CDR2 from the germline V gene are MNHEY and SVGEGT. The CDR3 region is CASLSPGELFF. The CDR3 DNA reads TGTGCCAGCCTTTCACCAGGGGAGCTGTTTTTT.

This clonotype occurred a few times. The rearrangement joins TRBV6-5 to TRBJ2-3, with 7 bases aligning to TRBD1. The V gene end was trimmed by 2 bases and the J gene end by 3 bases; junction bases not matched to a gene: 2. The CDR3 runs 14 residues. Germline lookup yields CDR1 MNHEY and CDR2 SVGAGI. CDR3 loop: CASSYKGATDTQYF. Here the CDR3 DNA reads TGTGCCAGCAGTTACAAGGGGGCAACAGATACGCAGTATTTT.

This clonotype showed up many times. This chain joins TRBV6-2 or TRBV6-3 and TRBJ2-2, with D possibly being TRBD2 (5 bases). The V gene's germline CDR1 is MNHEY and CDR2 SVGEGT. The CDR3 runs 14 residues. Trimming stripped 4 bases from V and 4 bases from J, with 10 bases between. In nucleotides, the CDR3 is TGTGCCAGCAGTTCTGAGGGAATCACCGGGGAGCTGTTTTTT. It specifies CASSSEGITGELFF.

This clonotype was seen a few times. This chain connects TRBV9 to TRBJ2-1; D tentatively reads TRBD1 or TRBD2 (5 bases each). The CDR3 spans 15 residues. Trimming removed 6 bases from V and 4 bases from J, with 17 bases in between. Germline V gene sequence: CDR1 SGDLS, CDR2 YYNGEE. The CDR3 spells CASTTGAELYNEQFF. CDR3 sequence (DNA): TGTGCCAGCACGACCGGGGCGGAGCTATACAATGAGCAGTTCTTC.

J is TRBJ1-1 and V is TRBV5-1; the D is unclear. Germline lookup yields CDR1 SGHRS and CDR2 YFSETQ. V was clipped by 1 base and J by 4 bases, with 11 bases between them. The CDR3 consists of 14 residues. CDR3 protein: CASSLNRNPTEAFF. As DNA, the CDR3 is TGCGCCAGCAGCTTGAACAGAAACCCCACTGAAGCTTTCTTT.

At least ten counts were recorded for this clonotype. The J gene is TRBJ2-5, the V gene TRBV7-9; the D is unclear. CDR3 size: 11 residues. V shed 5 bases and J shed 7 bases, with 8 bases lying between them. Germline loops: CDR1 SEHNR, CDR2 FQNEAQ (reference sequence). The CDR3 protein is CASSLDGTQYF. CDR3 coding DNA: TGTGCCAGCAGCCTAGACGGGACCCAGTACTTC. Full variable domain (rest looked up from reference TRBV7-9 and TRBJ2-5): DTGVSQNPRHKITKRGQNVTFRCDPISEHNRLYWYRQTLGQGPEFLTYFQNEAQLEKSRLLSDRFSAERPKGSFSTLEIQRTEQGDSAMYLCASSLDGTQYFGPGTRLLVL.

This clonotype was seen at least ten times. The genes are TRBV6-5 and TRBJ2-1; 9 bases fit TRBD2. V shed 5 bases and J 8 bases; nucleotides not matched to a gene: 13. This CDR3 is built from 16 residues. Germline V lookup: CDR1 MNHEY, CDR2 SVGAGI. In DNA, the CDR3 is TGTGCCAGCAGTATTAGCGGGGGCAGTGGTTCGGATGAGCAGTTCTTC. Translation: CASSISGGSGSDEQFF.

V usage is TRBV20-1 and J usage is TRBJ2-5; 15 bases are a match to TRBD2. The CDR3 has 15 residues. Germline loops: CDR1 DFQATT, CDR2 SNEGSKA (reference sequence). V shed 5 bases and J 10 bases; nucleotides not matched to a gene: 11. This CDR3 is CSAWTSGGADNIQYF. The CDR3 DNA reads as TGCAGTGCTTGGACTAGCGGGGGGGCCGACAATATCCAGTACTTC.

The V gene is TRBV5-1, the J gene TRBJ2-5, with TRBD1 matching 9 bases. The CDR3 extends over 14 amino acids. The junction had 8 bases not matched to a gene; V was cut back by 6 bases and J by 5 bases. Germline V gene lookup returns CDR1 SGHRS and CDR2 YFSETQ. CDR3 sequence: CASTWDRAGETQYF. The CDR3 DNA sequence: TGCGCCAGCACCTGGGACAGGGCGGGGGAGACCCAGTACTTC.

This clonotype has just a few counts. J is TRBJ2-2 and V is TRBV29-1; 9 bases fit TRBD2. J gave up 3 bases and V 4 bases, and 6 bases lay outside the gene matches. The CDR3 runs 15 residues. Germline V gives CDR1 SQVTM, CDR2 ANQGSEA. CDR3 in DNA: TGCAGCGTTGTTAGCGGGGGACGGGACACCGGGGAGCTGTTTTTT. Protein product: CSVVSGGRDTGELFF.

This clonotype was observed a handful of times. The chain employs TRBV4-1 and TRBJ2-6; 9 bases are shared with TRBD1. The CDR3 consists of 19 residues. V lost 1 base and J lost 0; bases outside the gene matches: 7. Germline V gives CDR1 MGHRA, CDR2 YSYEKL. The CDR3 coding sequence is TGCGCCAGCAGCCAAGTCCGAACAGGGGGCGGCTCTGGGGCCAACGTCCTGACTTTC. As protein: CASSQVRTGGGSGANVLTF.

The rearrangement links TRBV24-1 to TRBJ2-2; weak D call: TRBD1 (5 bases). CDR1 and CDR2 from the germline V gene are KGHDR and SFDVKD. CDR3 size: 15 residues. Trimming took 4 bases from V and 3 from J, leaving 11 bases between them. CDR3 bases: TGTGCCACCAGTGAGGGATCCAGGGACACCGGGGAGCTGTTTTTT. This gives the protein CATSEGSRDTGELFF.

A few counts support this clonotype. The chain carries TRBV4-1 and TRBJ2-7; D is tentatively TRBD1 or TRBD2 (6 bases each). This CDR3 contains 15 residues. Trimming left V 1 base short and J 5 bases short, with 15 bases between. CDR1 is MGHRA and CDR2 is YSYEKL in the germline V gene. The CDR3 here is CASSQVAAGVHEQYV. CDR3 sequence (DNA): TGCGCCAGCAGCCAAGTAGCGGCAGGGGTCCACGAGCAGTACGTC.

This clonotype appeared a few times. The genes are TRBV7-8 and TRBJ2-2, with a weak D call TRBD1 (5 bases). CDR1 is SGHVS, CDR2 FQNEAQ, per germline. The CDR3 spans 14 residues. CDR3 protein: CAGHKADPTGELFF. DNA of the CDR3: TGTGCAGGACACAAGGCAGACCCCACCGGGGAGCTGTTTTTT.

V gene TRBV20-1 combines with J gene TRBJ2-1; no clear D gene. The CDR3 loop spans 14 amino acids. The V gene's germline CDR1 is DFQATT and CDR2 SNEGSKA (reference sequence). Trimming removed 4 bases from V and 7 bases from J, with 17 bases in between. CDR3 DNA: TGCAGTGCTAAAGATCCTCAAATCTGGAATGAGCAGTTCTTC. Its translation is CSAKDPQIWNEQFF.

This clonotype was detected ten times or more. The chain carries TRBV9 and TRBJ1-1, with TRBD1 matching 9 bases. J gave up 10 bases and V 0 bases, and 4 bases lay outside the gene matches. CDR3 size: 13 residues. Per germline, CDR1 SGDLS and CDR2 YYNGEE. This chain's CDR3 is CASSVVTGGLAFF. In DNA form, the CDR3 reads TGTGCCAGCAGCGTAGTAACAGGGGGCTTAGCTTTCTTT. Full variable domain (remainder filled in from reference TRBV9 and TRBJ1-1): DSGVTQTPKHLITATGQRVTLRCSPRSGDLSVYWYQQSLDQGLQFLIQYYNGEERAKGNILERFSAQQFPDLHSELNLSSLELGDSALYFCASSVVTGGLAFFGQGTRLTVV.

V and J are TRBV7-3 and TRBJ2-3; D uncertain. This CDR3 contains 13 residues. The germline V and J ends were trimmed by 5 bases and 4 bases, with 10 bases remaining between them. The germline V gene has CDR1 SGHTA and CDR2 FQGTGA. The CDR3 here is CASSPRPSDTQYF. CDR3 nucleotides: TGTGCCAGCAGCCCCCGGCCCTCAGATACGCAGTATTTT. Full variable domain (rest looked up from reference TRBV7-3 and TRBJ2-3): GAGVSQTPSNKVTEKGKYVELRCDPISGHTALYWYRQSLGQGPEFLIYFQGTGAADDSGLPNDRFFAVRPEGSVSTLKIQRTERGDSAVYLCASSPRPSDTQYFGPGTRLTVL.

This clonotype has a count of ten or more. The chain employs TRBV4-1 and TRBJ2-7, with D possibly matching TRBD1 (7 bases). CDR1 MGHRA and CDR2 YSYEKL come from the germline V gene. V lost 0 bases, J lost 5 bases, and 14 bases lay in between. CDR3 length: 15 amino acids. CDR3 sequence reads: CASSQEEGARNEQYF. The CDR3 DNA is TGCGCCAGCAGCCAAGAGGAGGGGGCGAGGAACGAGCAGTACTTC.